These 5 T cell receptor beta chains came from one sample sequenced in a study of control samples from healthy donors and cancer patients. Assay: immunoSEQ multiplex PCR; the TCRdb copy retains only in-frame clones and omits some. The data contain roughly 100,000 clones, around 90% of them singletons. The sample taken for sequencing was blood. These receptors came from a human donor in good health. The donor label of this sample is uncertain.

The V and J genes are TRBV12-5 and TRBJ2-5; 10 bases match TRBD2. V lost 0 bases and J lost 0; bases outside the gene matches: 7. Germline V gene sequence: CDR1 LGHNT, CDR2 FRNRAP. There are 18 residues in the CDR3. The CDR3, as DNA: TGTGCTAGTGGTTTGGTAGGGGTAGCGGGGGGAAACCAAGAGACCCAGTACTTC. Amino acids: CASGLVGVAGGNQETQYF.

The chain is built from TRBV10-3 and TRBJ1-2; unclear D gene. The length of the CDR3 is 14 residues. Germline assignment: CDR1 ENHRY and CDR2 SYGVKD. With 0 bases removed from V and 8 bases from J, the gap between germline ends came to 13 bases. The CDR3 DNA sequence: TGTGCCATCAGTGAGTCAAACGCCATGAGGGGCTACACCTTC. Translation gives CAISESNAMRGYTF.

V is TRBV19 and J is TRBJ2-3; no firm D call. V lost 3 bases, J lost 1 base, and 8 bases lay in between. This CDR3 is built from 14 residues. Germline V gene data show CDR1 as LNHDA and CDR2 as SQIVND (reference sequence). CDR3 sequence reads: CASSISPGTDTQYF. The CDR3 bases are TGTGCCAGTAGTATTAGTCCTGGCACAGATACGCAGTATTTT.

The CDR3 sequence is CASSDRLQDTEAFF. DNA for the CDR3: TGTGCCAGCAGTGACCGATTACAGGACACTGAAGCTTTCTTT. This chain connects TRBV6-1 to TRBJ1-1; D perhaps matches TRBD1 (5 bases). This CDR3 comprises 14 residues. V was trimmed by 3 bases and J by 3 bases, leaving 11 bases between them. The germline gives CDR1 MNHNS, CDR2 SASEGT.

The genes are TRBV7-3 and TRBJ2-1; TRBD1 matches at 9 bases. The germline CDR1 and CDR2 sequences are SGHTA and FQGTGA. V dropped 3 bases and J dropped 4; count of bases not matched to a gene: 4. CDR3 length: 15 residues. The CDR3 DNA sequence: TGTGCCAGCAGCTTGCCGGGACAGGGTTACAATGAGCAGTTCTTC. It codes for CASSLPGQGYNEQFF.